Following are 2 T cell receptor beta chains from one sample sequenced in a study of blood T cells in healthy people across ages. The use of a sample-barcoded 5' primer and a J-beta primer mix characterized a second PCR of roughly 7 to 11 cycles. TCRdb reanalysed the 5' RACE reads using MiXCR and keeps one entry per CDR3 protein. The sample includes some 800,000 distinct CDR3 sequences, 25% of them seen just once. The data were also submitted as part of a second study, on T cells of mothers and their children.

Material: blood. Receptors were obtained from a boy aged 10-17 years in good health.

The genes are TRBV20-1 and TRBJ1-2; D gene unclear. Germline-derived CDR1 and CDR2 are DFQATT and SNEGSKA (reference sequence). The length of the CDR3 is 13 residues. The germline V and J ends were trimmed by 6 bases and 1 base, with 12 bases remaining between them. The CDR3 DNA is TGCAGTGCAGGCGCTGGGAATAACTATGGCTACACCTTC. Translating it yields CSAGAGNNYGYTF.

This clonotype was seen a few times. The genes are TRBV4-1 and TRBJ2-5; 11 bases are a match to TRBD1. CDR3 length: 16 amino acids. V shed 4 bases and J 0 bases; nucleotides not matched to a gene: 4. Germline V gene data show CDR1 as MGHRA and CDR2 as YSYEKL. CDR3 sequence: CASSPQGQGDQETQYF. Written as DNA, the CDR3 is TGCGCCAGCAGCCCCCAGGGACAGGGGGACCAAGAGACCCAGTACTTC.